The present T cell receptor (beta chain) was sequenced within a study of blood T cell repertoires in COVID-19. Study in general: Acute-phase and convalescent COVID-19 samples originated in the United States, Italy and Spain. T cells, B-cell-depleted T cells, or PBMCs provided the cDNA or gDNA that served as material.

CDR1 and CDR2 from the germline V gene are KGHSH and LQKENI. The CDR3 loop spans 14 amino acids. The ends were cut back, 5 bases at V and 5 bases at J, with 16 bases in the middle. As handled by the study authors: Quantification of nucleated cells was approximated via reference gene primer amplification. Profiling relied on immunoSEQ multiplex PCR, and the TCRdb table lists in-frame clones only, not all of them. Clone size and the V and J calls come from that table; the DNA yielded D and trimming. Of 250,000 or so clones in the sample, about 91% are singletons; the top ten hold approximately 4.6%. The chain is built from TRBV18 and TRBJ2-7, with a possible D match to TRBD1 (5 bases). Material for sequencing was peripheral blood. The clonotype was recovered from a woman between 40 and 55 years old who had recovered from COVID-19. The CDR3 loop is CASSDQGGWDEQYF. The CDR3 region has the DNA TGTGCCAGCTCAGATCAGGGTGGCTGGGACGAGCAGTACTTC.